This T cell receptor (beta chain) was identified in a study of cytomegalovirus exposure and HLA in healthy donors. Assay: immunoSEQ multiplex PCR; the TCRdb copy retains only in-frame clones and omits some. Of fewer than 200,000 clones in the sample, around 85% were seen once. This CDR3 is built from 16 residues. Germline CDR1 and CDR2: WNHNN and SYGVQD (reference sequence). About this clone: One junction end does not reproduce the germline sequence, and a read error may be involved.

The sequence derives from a man aged 18 to 30 in good health and CMV-seropositive. The sequencing sample was made of PBMCs. The chain carries TRBV10-1 and TRBJ2-7; 10 bases are shared with TRBD2. CDR3 in DNA: TGCGCCAGCAGGGAGTCTAGCGGGAGTGAATCCTACGAGCAGTACTTC. It translates to CASRESSGSESYEQYF.